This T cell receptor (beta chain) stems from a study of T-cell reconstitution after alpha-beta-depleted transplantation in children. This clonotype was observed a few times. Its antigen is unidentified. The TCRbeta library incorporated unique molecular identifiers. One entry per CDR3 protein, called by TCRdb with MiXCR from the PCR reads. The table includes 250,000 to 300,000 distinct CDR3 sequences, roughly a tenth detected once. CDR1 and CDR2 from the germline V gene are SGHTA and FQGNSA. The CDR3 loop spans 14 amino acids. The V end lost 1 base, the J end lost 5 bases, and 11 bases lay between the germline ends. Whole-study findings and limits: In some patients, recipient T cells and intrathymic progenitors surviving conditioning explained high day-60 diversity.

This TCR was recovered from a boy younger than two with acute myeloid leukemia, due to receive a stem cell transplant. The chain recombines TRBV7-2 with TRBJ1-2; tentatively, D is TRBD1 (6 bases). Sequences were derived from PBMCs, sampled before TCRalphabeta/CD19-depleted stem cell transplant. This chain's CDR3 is CASSLERGGYGYTF. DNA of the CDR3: TGTGCCAGCAGCTTAGAGAGGGGGGGATATGGCTACACCTTC.